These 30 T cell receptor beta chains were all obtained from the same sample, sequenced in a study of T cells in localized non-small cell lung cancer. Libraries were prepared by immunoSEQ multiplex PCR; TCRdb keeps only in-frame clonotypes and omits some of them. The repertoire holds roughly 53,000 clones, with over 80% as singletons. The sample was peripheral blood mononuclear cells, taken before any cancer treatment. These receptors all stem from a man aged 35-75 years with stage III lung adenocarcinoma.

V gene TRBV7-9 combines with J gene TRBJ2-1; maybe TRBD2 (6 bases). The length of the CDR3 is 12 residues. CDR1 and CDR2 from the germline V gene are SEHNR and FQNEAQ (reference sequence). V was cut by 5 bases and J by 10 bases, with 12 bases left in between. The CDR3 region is CASSRDAGEQFF. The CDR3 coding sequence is TGTGCCAGCAGCCGAGACGCGGGGGAGCAGTTCTTC.

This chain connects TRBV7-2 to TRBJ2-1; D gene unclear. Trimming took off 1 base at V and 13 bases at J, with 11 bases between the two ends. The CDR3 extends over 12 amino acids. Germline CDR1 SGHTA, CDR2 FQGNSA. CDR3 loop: CASSLDGGNQFF. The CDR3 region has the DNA TGTGCCAGCAGCTTAGACGGTGGAAATCAGTTCTTC.

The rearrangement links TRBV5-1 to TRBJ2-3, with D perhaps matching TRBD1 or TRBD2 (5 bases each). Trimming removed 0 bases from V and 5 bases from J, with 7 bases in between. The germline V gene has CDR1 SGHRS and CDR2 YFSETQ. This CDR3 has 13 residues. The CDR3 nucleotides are TGCGCCAGCAGCTTGGGGGACCGAGATACGCAGTATTTT. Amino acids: CASSLGDRDTQYF.

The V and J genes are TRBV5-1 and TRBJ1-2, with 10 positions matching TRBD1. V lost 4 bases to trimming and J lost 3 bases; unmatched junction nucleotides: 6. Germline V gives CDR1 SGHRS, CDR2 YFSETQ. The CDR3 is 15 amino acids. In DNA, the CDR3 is TGCGCCAGCAGCATATTCGGGACAGGGGACTATGGCTACACCTTC. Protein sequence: CASSIFGTGDYGYTF.

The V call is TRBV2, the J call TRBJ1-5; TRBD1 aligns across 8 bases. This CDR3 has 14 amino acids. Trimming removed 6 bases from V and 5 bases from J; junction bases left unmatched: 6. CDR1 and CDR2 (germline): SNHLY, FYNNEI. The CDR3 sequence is CASSPDRGDQPQHF. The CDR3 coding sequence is TGTGCCAGCAGCCCTGACAGGGGCGATCAGCCCCAGCATTTT.

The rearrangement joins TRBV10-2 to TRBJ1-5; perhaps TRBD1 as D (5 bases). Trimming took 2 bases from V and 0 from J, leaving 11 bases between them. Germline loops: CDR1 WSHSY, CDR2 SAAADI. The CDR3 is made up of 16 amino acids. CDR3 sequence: CASSETQVHSNQPQHF. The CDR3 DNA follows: TGCGCCAGCAGTGAGACACAGGTCCATAGCAATCAGCCCCAGCATTTT.

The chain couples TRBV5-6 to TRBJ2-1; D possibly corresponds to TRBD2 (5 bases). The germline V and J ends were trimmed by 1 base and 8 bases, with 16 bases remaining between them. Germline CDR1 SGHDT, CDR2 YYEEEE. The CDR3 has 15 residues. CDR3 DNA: TGTGCCAGCAGCTTGTGGGGAGCAGGTTTGGATGAGCAGTTCTTC. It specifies CASSLWGAGLDEQFF.

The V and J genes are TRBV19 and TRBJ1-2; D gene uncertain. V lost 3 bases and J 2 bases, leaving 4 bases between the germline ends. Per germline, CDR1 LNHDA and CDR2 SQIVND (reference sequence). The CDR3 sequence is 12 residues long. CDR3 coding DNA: TGTGCCAGTAGTATGTGGAACTATGGCTACACCTTC. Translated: CASSMWNYGYTF.

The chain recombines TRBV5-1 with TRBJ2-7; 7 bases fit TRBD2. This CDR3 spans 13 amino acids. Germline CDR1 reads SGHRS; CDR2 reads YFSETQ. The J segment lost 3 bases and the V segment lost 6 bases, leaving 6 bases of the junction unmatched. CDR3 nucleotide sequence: TGCGCCAGCACAGATGAGCGGGGCTACGAGCAGTACTTC. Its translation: CASTDERGYEQYF.

The CDR3 sequence is CASSVQVAGNTIYF. Here the CDR3 DNA reads TGTGCCAGCAGCGTGCAGGTCGCTGGAAACACCATATATTTT. This chain links TRBV9 with TRBJ1-3; no reliable D call. Trimming stripped 2 bases from V and 2 bases from J, with 8 bases between. The germline gives CDR1 SGDLS, CDR2 YYNGEE. The CDR3 spans 14 residues.

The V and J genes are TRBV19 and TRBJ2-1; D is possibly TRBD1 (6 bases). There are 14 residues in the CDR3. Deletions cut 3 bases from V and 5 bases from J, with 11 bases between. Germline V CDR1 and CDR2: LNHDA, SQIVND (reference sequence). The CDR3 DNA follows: TGTGCCAGTAGTATCGACAGGACCGACAATGAGCAGTTCTTC. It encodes CASSIDRTDNEQFF.

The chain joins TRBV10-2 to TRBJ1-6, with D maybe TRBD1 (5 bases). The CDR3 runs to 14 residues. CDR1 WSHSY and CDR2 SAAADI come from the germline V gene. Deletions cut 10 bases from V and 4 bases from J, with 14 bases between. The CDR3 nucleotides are TGCGCCACCGGGACTGACCAATATAATTCACCCCTCCACTTT. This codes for CATGTDQYNSPLHF.

CDR3 nucleotides: TGCGCCAGCAGCCCCGGGACAGGCGAGGAAGCTTTCTTT. Translated, it gives CASSPGTGEEAFF. The chain carries TRBV5-1 and TRBJ1-1; 8 nucleotides line up with TRBD1. This CDR3 comprises 13 residues. Germline trimming cut 4 bases from V and 8 bases from J; bases unmatched to any gene: 7. Per germline, CDR1 SGHRS and CDR2 YFSETQ.

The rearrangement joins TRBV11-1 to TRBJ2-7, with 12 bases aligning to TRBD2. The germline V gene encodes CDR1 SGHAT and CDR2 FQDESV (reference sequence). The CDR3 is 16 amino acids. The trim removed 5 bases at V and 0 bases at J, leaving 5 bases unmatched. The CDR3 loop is CASSPRLAGVSYEQYF. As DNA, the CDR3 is TGTGCCAGCAGCCCGCGACTAGCGGGGGTCTCCTACGAGCAGTACTTC.

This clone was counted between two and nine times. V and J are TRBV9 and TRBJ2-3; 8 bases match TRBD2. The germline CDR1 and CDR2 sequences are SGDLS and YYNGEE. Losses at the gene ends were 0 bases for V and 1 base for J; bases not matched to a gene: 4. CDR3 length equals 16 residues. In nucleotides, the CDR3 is TGTGCCAGCAGCGTAGGGCTCGGGGGGGGCACAGATACGCAGTATTTT. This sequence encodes CASSVGLGGGTDTQYF.

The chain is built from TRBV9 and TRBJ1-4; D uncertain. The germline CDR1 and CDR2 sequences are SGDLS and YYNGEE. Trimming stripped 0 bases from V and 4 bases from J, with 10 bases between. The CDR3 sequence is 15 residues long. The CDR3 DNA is TGTGCCAGCAGCGTAGGGGCCGGTTATAATGAAAAACTGTTTTTT. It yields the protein CASSVGAGYNEKLFF.

In nucleotides, the CDR3 is TGCGCCAGCAGTGGTGGGGAGGCGTCCGAGGCCGGGGAGCTGTTTTTT. Amino acids: CASSGGEASEAGELFF. The chain is built from TRBV10-1 and TRBJ2-2; a weak D match, TRBD2 (6 bases). V was shortened by 4 bases and J by 6 bases, with 18 bases between the two germline ends. The CDR3 spans 16 residues. The germline V gene encodes CDR1 WNHNN and CDR2 SYGVQD (reference sequence).

The CDR3 protein is CASSQETGSNEKLFF. Here the CDR3 DNA reads TGTGCCAGCAGCCAAGAGACCGGGTCTAATGAAAAACTGTTTTTT. The gene calls are TRBV4-2 and TRBJ1-4; D is ambiguous. Trimming removed 0 bases at V and 3 bases at J, with 8 bases between. The germline V gene has CDR1 LGHNA and CDR2 YNFKEQ. The CDR3 covers 15 residues.

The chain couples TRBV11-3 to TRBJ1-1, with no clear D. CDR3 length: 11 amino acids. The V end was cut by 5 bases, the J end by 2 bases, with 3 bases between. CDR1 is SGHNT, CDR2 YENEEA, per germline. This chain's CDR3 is CASSLNTEAFF. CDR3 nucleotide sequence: TGTGCCAGCAGCCTAAACACTGAAGCTTTCTTT.

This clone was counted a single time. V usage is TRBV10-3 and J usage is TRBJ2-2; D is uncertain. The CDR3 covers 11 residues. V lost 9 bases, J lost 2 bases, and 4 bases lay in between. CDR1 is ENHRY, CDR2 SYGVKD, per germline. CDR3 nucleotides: TGTGCCATTAAAAACACCGGGGAGCTGTTTTTT. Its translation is CAIKNTGELFF.

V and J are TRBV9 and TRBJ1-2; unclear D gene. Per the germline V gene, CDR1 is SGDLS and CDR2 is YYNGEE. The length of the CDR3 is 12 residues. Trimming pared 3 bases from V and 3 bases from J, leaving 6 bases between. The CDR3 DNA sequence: TGTGCCAGCAGCGCCGCCGACTATGGCTACACCTTC. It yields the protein CASSAADYGYTF. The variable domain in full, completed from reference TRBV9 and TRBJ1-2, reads DSGVTQTPKHLITATGQRVTLRCSPRSGDLSVYWYQQSLDQGLQFLIQYYNGEERAKGNILERFSAQQFPDLHSELNLSSLELGDSALYFCASSAADYGYTFGSGTRLTVV.

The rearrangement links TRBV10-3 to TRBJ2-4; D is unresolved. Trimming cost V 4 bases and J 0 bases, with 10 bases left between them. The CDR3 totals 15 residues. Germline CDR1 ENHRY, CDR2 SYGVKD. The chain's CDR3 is CAISASALAKNIQYF. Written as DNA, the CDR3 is TGTGCCATCAGTGCTTCGGCCCTAGCCAAAAACATTCAGTACTTC.

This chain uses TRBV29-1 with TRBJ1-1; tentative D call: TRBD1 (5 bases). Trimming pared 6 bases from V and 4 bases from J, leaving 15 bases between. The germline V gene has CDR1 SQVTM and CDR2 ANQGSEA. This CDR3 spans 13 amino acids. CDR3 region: CSVTLVGGTEAFF. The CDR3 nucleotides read TGCAGCGTCACTCTAGTCGGGGGCACTGAAGCTTTCTTT.

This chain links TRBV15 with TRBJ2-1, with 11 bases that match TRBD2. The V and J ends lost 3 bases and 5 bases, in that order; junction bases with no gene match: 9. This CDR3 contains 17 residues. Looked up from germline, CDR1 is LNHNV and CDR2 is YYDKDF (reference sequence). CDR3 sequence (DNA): TGTGCCACCAGCAGTTCCCCCGGGACTAGCGGAAACAATGAGCAGTTCTTC. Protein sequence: CATSSSPGTSGNNEQFF.

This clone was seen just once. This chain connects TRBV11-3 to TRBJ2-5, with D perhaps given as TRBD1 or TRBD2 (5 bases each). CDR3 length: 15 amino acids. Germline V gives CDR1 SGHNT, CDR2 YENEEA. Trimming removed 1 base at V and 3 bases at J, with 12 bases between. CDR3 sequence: CASSLVGTVKETQYF. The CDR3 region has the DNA TGTGCCAGCAGCTTAGTTGGGACGGTCAAAGAGACCCAGTACTTC.

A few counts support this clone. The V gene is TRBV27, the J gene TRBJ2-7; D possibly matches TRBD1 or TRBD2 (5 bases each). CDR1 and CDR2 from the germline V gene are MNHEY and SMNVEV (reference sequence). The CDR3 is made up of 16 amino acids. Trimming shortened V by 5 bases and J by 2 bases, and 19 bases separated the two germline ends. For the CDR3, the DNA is TGTGCCAGCAGTCCCATTTCAGTCGGGGACCCCTACGAGCAGTACTTC. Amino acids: CASSPISVGDPYEQYF.

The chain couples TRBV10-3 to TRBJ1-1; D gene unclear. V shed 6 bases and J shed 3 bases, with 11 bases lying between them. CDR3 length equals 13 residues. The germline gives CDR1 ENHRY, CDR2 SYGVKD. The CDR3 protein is CAISAGEDTEAFF. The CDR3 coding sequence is TGTGCCATCAGCGCGGGAGAGGACACTGAAGCTTTCTTT.

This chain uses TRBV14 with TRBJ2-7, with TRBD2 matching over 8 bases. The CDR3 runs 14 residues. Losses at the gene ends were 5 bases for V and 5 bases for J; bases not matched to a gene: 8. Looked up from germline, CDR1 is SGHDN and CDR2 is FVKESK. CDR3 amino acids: CASSAGGGINEQYF. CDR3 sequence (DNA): TGTGCCAGCAGCGCCGGGGGGGGCATTAACGAGCAGTACTTC.

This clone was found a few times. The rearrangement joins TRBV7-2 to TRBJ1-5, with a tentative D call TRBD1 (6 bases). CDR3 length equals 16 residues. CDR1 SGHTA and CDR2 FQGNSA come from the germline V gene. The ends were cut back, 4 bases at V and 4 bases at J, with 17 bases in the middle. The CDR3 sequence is CASSSLPEGGNQPQHF. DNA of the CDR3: TGTGCCAGCAGCTCACTACCCGAGGGGGGGAATCAGCCCCAGCATTTT.

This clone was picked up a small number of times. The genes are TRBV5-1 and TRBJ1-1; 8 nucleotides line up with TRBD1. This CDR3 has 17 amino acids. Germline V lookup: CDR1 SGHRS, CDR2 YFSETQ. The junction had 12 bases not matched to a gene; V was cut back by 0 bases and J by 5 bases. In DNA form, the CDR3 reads TGCGCCAGCAGCTTGGAGTCTGGGCCCAGGGGGCCAACTGAAGCTTTCTTT. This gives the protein CASSLESGPRGPTEAFF.